This paragraph reports one T cell receptor (beta chain). Its antigen is not identified. This entry is derived from a study of shared clonotypes between healthy human individuals. General study points: Clonotype sharing across donors was expected to vary with sequencing depth. The authors sampled blood alone, and tissue repertoires likely differ. Genetic and exposure-history diversity was limited by the small donor number.

The CDR3 runs 11 residues. V lost 5 bases, J lost 2 bases, and 7 bases lay in between. The germline V gene encodes CDR1 GTSNPN and CDR2 SVGIG (reference sequence). The protocol was immunoSEQ multiplex PCR, while the TCRdb copy is restricted to in-frame clones and leaves out a portion. Here the sample spans around 500,000 clones, 78% being singletons. Genomic DNA, for the unsorted samples, came from around 90 million PBMCs. The rearrangement uses TRBV30 and TRBJ2-7; tentative D call: TRBD2 (6 bases). The sequence came from a woman in her thirties or forties in good health. Some clones in this sample may be carry-over from other donors' samples. The sequenced material came from PBMCs. CDR3 sequence reads: CAWGGTYEQYF. The CDR3, as DNA: TGTGCCTGGGGAGGGACCTACGAGCAGTACTTC.